Presented here are 19 T cell receptor beta chains from one specimen sequenced in a study of high-grade serous ovarian cancer treatment subgroups. Sequencing used immunoSEQ multiplex PCR; TCRdb keeps in-frame clones, though not all of them. The sample carries some 2,100 clones, around three quarters recorded once. The tumor samples were collected prior to definitive surgery or chemotherapy. The sample comprised tumor tissue. The receptors were sampled from a human donor with high-grade serous ovarian cancer.

This clone was seen just once. V is TRBV29-1 and J is TRBJ2-1; TRBD2 aligns across 9 bases. The CDR3 totals 12 residues. Per germline, CDR1 SQVTM and CDR2 ANQGSEA. V gave up 4 bases and J gave up 7 bases; unmatched junction bases: 2. As DNA, the CDR3 is TGCAGCGTTGGCGGGGGGGTGAATGAGCAGTTCTTC. This sequence encodes CSVGGGVNEQFF.

The V and J genes are TRBV2 and TRBJ1-5; no firm D call. Germline values: CDR1 SNHLY, CDR2 FYNNEI. V was pared by 8 bases and J by 6 bases, with 11 bases between. The CDR3 extends over 12 amino acids. CDR3 DNA: TGTGCCAGCGGGCTCATGGGTCAGCCCCAGCATTTT. Encoded protein: CASGLMGQPQHF.

The chain joins TRBV27 to TRBJ2-3, with 12 bases aligning to TRBD2. V trimming: 3 bases; J trimming: 5 bases; junction bases outside the gene matches: 3. CDR1 is MNHEY, CDR2 SMNVEV, per germline (reference sequence). This CDR3 has 15 amino acids. CDR3 in amino acids: CASSLTTSGGDTQYF. CDR3 in DNA: TGTGCCAGCAGTTTGACGACTAGCGGGGGAGATACGCAGTATTTT.

This chain uses TRBV15 with TRBJ2-1; TRBD1 might be the D (5 bases). The CDR3 totals 15 residues. In germline, CDR1 is LNHNV, CDR2 YYDKDF (reference sequence). V gave up 3 bases and J gave up 6 bases, with 15 bases separating them. The CDR3 loop is CATSSDSTVSNEQFF. CDR3 nucleotide sequence: TGTGCCACCAGCAGCGATTCGACAGTGTCCAATGAGCAGTTCTTC.

J is TRBJ1-6 and V is TRBV11-2, with D hard to call. The V end was cut by 4 bases, the J end by 7 bases, with 17 bases between. Germline loops: CDR1 SGHAT, CDR2 FQNNGV. The CDR3 is made up of 16 amino acids. This CDR3 is CASSSPSGRANSPLHF. DNA for the CDR3: TGTGCCAGCAGCTCACCATCGGGCAGAGCCAATTCACCCCTCCACTTT.

The chain has TRBV7-2 and TRBJ1-1; the D gene is possibly TRBD1 (5 bases). Trimming pared 5 bases from V and 4 bases from J, leaving 14 bases between. This CDR3 comprises 14 residues. Germline CDR1 reads SGHTA; CDR2 reads FQGNSA. The DNA of the CDR3 is TGTGCCAGCAGCCGGGACGGGACGGGCACTGAAGCTTTCTTT. It encodes CASSRDGTGTEAFF.

This clone was picked up one time. This chain connects TRBV6-1 to TRBJ2-7, with a tentative D call TRBD2 (6 bases). The length of the CDR3 is 14 residues. Germline V lookup: CDR1 MNHNS, CDR2 SASEGT. V shed 5 bases and J shed 5 bases, with 16 bases lying between them. This chain's CDR3 is CASSRDWWVDEQYF. The CDR3 DNA is TGTGCCAGCAGTAGGGACTGGTGGGTGGACGAGCAGTACTTC.

This clone came up a few times. The rearrangement joins TRBV4-2 to TRBJ2-2; 11 bases are a match to TRBD2. Germline CDR1 LGHNA, CDR2 YNFKEQ. V was clipped by 6 bases and J by 6 bases; unmatched bases: 6. The CDR3 is made up of 15 amino acids. The CDR3 loop reads CASSSGGAGSGELFF. CDR3 DNA sequence: TGTGCCAGCAGTAGCGGGGGGGCCGGTTCCGGGGAGCTGTTTTTT.

The rearrangement joins TRBV2 to TRBJ1-5; D possibly corresponds to TRBD1 (6 bases). The CDR3 loop spans 14 amino acids. The germline V gene encodes CDR1 SNHLY and CDR2 FYNNEI. The ends were cut back, 4 bases at V and 3 bases at J, with 10 bases in the middle. The CDR3: CASSVGQANQPQHF. The DNA of the CDR3 is TGTGCCAGCAGTGTGGGACAAGCCAATCAGCCCCAGCATTTT.

The chain combines TRBV7-2 with TRBJ2-3, with 7 bases lining up with TRBD1. V dropped 5 bases and J dropped 2; count of bases not matched to a gene: 13. The CDR3 totals 17 residues. Germline V lookup: CDR1 SGHTA, CDR2 FQGNSA. DNA of the CDR3: TGTGCCAGCAGCCCCCGGACAGGTGGGGTCCTCACAGATACGCAGTATTTT. Translation gives CASSPRTGGVLTDTQYF.

The chain recombines TRBV11-1 with TRBJ2-1; D unresolved. V shed 4 bases and J shed 6 bases, with 10 bases lying between them. CDR1 SGHAT and CDR2 FQDESV come from the germline V gene (reference sequence). The CDR3 consists of 13 residues. The DNA of the CDR3 is TGTGCCAGCAGCTCAGACTTTTCCAATGAGCAGTTCTTC. Protein: CASSSDFSNEQFF.

This chain uses TRBV5-1 with TRBJ2-1; the D gene is possibly TRBD1 (6 bases). V was shortened by 3 bases and J by 6 bases, with 25 bases between the two germline ends. CDR3 length equals 18 residues. Germline CDR1 reads SGHRS; CDR2 reads YFSETQ. The CDR3 spells CASSSGYSGTQIGNEQFF. CDR3 nucleotide sequence: TGCGCCAGCAGCTCGGGCTATTCAGGGACACAAATCGGCAATGAGCAGTTCTTC.

The genes are TRBV28 and TRBJ2-6, with D possibly being TRBD2 (5 bases). CDR1 is MDHEN, CDR2 SYDVKM, per germline. This CDR3 has 17 residues. The V and J ends lost 4 bases and 0 bases respectively, with 13 bases between them. The CDR3 DNA reads TGTGCCAGCAGTTCCCTACATGGAGGCTCTGGGGCCAACGTCCTGACTTTC. Its translation: CASSSLHGGSGANVLTF. Supplemented by reference TRBV28 and TRBJ2-6, the full variable domain reads DVKVTQSSRYLVKRTGEKVFLECVQDMDHENMFWYRQDPGLGLRLIYFSYDVKMKEKGDIPEGYSVSREKKERFSLILESASTNQTSMYLCASSSLHGGSGANVLTFGAGSRLTVL.

This clone was counted a few times. The chain carries TRBV10-3 and TRBJ1-5, with 9 bases lining up with TRBD1. This CDR3 has 19 amino acids. J gave up 2 bases and V 2 bases, and 13 bases lay outside the gene matches. The germline V gene has CDR1 ENHRY and CDR2 SYGVKD. In nucleotides, the CDR3 is TGTGCCATCAGTGAGGTGGGTGGGGAGAGGACAGGGGGCAATCAGCCCCAGCATTTT. It encodes CAISEVGGERTGGNQPQHF.

The rearrangement links TRBV5-4 to TRBJ1-2, with D possibly matching TRBD1 (5 bases). Germline lookup yields CDR1 SGHNT and CDR2 YYREEE (reference sequence). V lost 4 bases and J lost 8, with 15 bases in between. This CDR3 contains 13 residues. The CDR3 coding sequence is TGTGCCAGCAGCCCTGCGGACACCCGGGGCTACACCTTC. It codes for CASSPADTRGYTF.

V usage is TRBV18 and J usage is TRBJ2-3, with D perhaps TRBD2 (6 bases). Germline lookup yields CDR1 KGHSH and CDR2 LQKENI. This CDR3 has 15 residues. Trimming took off 5 bases at V and 2 bases at J, with 14 bases between the two ends. The CDR3 reads CASSSRLENTDTQYF. DNA for the CDR3: TGTGCCAGCTCATCGCGACTAGAAAACACAGATACGCAGTATTTT. The full variable domain, rest sourced from reference TRBV18 and TRBJ2-3, is NAGVMQNPRHLVRRRGQEARLRCSPMKGHSHVYWYRQLPEEGLKFMVYLQKENIIDESGMPKERFSAEFPKEGPSILRIQQVVRGDSAAYFCASSSRLENTDTQYFGPGTRLTVL.

The chain carries TRBV28 and TRBJ2-3, with 9 bases fitting TRBD2. V dropped 6 bases and J dropped 2; count of bases not matched to a gene: 6. CDR3 length: 15 residues. The germline gives CDR1 MDHEN, CDR2 SYDVKM. CDR3 residues: CASRGSSGDTDTQYF. CDR3 in DNA: TGTGCCAGCAGGGGCTCTAGCGGGGACACAGATACGCAGTATTTT.

In its sample, this clone was seen a few times. The chain joins TRBV4-3 to TRBJ2-7, with 8 bases identical to TRBD1. The germline CDR1 and CDR2 sequences are LGHNA and YSLEER. CDR3 length: 15 amino acids. V lost 3 bases to trimming and J lost 4 bases; unmatched junction nucleotides: 8. This chain's CDR3 is CASSQVDRESYEQYF. CDR3 coding DNA: TGCGCCAGCAGCCAGGTGGACAGGGAGTCTTACGAGCAGTACTTC.

The chain couples TRBV6-5 to TRBJ1-5, with 7 bases matching TRBD1. The CDR3 runs 14 residues. After removal of 8 bases from V and 11 bases from J, the junction contained 15 bases not matched to a gene. Germline V gene lookup returns CDR1 MNHEY and CDR2 SVGAGI. CDR3 bases: TGTGCCAGCCCTACAGGGGAAGCGGGATCAGCCCAGCATTTT. Translating gives CASPTGEAGSAQHF.